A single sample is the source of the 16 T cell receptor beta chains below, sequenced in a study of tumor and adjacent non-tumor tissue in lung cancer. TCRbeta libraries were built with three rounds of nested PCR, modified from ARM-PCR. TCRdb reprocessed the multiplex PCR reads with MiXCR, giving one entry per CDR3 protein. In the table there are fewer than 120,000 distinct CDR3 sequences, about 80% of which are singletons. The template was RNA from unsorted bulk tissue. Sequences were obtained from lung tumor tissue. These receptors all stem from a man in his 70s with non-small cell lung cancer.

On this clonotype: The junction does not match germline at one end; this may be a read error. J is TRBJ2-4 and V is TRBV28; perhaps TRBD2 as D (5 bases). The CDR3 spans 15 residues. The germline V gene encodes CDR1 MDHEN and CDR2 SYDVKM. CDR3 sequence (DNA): TGTGCCAGAAGTTTATATCCTCTAGCCAACAACATTCAGTACTTC. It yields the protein CARSLYPLANNIQYF.

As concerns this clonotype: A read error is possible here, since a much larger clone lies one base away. The DNA for the CDR3 is TGCGCCAGCAGCGTAAGACCCGGGAGTAGTGGTGATGAGCAGTTCTTC. Translated: CASSVRPGSSGDEQFF. The V gene is TRBV5-1, the J gene TRBJ2-1; D might be TRBD2 (6 bases). This CDR3 contains 16 residues. Trimming left V 4 bases short and J 8 bases short, with 22 bases between. The germline gives CDR1 SGHRS, CDR2 YFSETQ.

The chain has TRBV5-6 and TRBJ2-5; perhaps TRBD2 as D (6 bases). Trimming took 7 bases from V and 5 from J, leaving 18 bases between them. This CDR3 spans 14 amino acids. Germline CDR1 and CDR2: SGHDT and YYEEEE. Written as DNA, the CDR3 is TGTGCCAGCGGCTGGGACTTCAGAGGGGAGACCCAGTACTTC. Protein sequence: CASGWDFRGETQYF.

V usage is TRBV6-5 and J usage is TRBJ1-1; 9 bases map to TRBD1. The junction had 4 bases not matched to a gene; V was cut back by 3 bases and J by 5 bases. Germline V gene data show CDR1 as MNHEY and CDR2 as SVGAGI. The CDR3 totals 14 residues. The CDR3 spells CASSYQGQGTEAFF. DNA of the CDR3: TGTGCCAGCAGTTATCAGGGACAGGGAACTGAAGCTTTCTTT.

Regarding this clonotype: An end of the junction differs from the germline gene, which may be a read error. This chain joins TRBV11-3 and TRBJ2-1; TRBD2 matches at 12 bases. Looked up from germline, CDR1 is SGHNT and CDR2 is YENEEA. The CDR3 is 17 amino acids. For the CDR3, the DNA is TGTGCACGCAGCTTAGGTCTAGCGGGAGGGCCCTACAATGAACAGTTCTTC. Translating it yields CARSLGLAGGPYNEQFF.

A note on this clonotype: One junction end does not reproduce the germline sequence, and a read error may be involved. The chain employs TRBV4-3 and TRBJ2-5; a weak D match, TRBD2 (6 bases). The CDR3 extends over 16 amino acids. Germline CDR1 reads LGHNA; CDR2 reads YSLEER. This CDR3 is CASNQAGGVGQETQYF. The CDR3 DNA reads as TGCGCCAGCAACCAAGCCGGAGGGGTGGGGCAAGAGACCCAATACTTC.

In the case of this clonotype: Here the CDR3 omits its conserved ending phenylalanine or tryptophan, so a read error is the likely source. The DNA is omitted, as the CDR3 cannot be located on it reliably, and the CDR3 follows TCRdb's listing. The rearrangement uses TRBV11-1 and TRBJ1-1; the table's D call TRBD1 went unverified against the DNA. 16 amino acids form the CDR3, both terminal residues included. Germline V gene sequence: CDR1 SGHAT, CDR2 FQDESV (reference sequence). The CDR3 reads CASSLGQWGVNTEAFY.

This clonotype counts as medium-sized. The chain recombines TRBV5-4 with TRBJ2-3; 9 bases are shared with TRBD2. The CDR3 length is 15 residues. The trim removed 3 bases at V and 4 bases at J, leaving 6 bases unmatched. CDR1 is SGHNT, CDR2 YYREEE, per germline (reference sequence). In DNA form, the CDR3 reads TGTGCCAGCAGCTGGCGGGGGGGCCGGGCAGATACGCAGTATTTT. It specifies CASSWRGGRADTQYF.

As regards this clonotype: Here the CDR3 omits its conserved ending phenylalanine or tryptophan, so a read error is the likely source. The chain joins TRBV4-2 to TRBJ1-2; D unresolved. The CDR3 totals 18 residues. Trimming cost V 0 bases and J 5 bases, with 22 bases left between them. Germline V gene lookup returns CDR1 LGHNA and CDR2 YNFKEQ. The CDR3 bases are TGTGCCAGCAGCCAAGAGATCGGAGTCGTGGAACACTTTTATGGCTACACCTTA. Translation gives CASSQEIGVVEHFYGYTL.

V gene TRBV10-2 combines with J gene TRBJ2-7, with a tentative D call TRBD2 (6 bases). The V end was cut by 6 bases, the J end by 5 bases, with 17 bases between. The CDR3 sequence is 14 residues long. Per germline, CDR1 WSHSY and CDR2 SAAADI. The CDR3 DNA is TGCGCCAGCAGGCAAGTCGGGACTCGCGACGAGCAGTACTTC. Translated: CASRQVGTRDEQYF.

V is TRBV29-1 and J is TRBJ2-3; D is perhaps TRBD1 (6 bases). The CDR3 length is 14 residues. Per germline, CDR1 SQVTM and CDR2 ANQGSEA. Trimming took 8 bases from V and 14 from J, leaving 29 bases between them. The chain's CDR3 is CSIDRPQGTDTPYF. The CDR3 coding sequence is TGCAGCATCGACAGGCCGCAGGGCACGGATACACCGTATTTT.

The CDR3 here is CASSPTQGAGRPYEQYF. The CDR3 nucleotides read TGTGCCAGCAGTCCTACGCAGGGGGCAGGGAGGCCCTACGAGCAGTACTTC. The genes are TRBV9 and TRBJ2-7; 8 bases are shared with TRBD1. Germline CDR1 SGDLS, CDR2 YYNGEE. J lost 2 bases, V lost 5 bases, and 15 bases had no gene match. The CDR3 loop spans 17 amino acids. Based on the CDR3 plus reference TRBV9 and TRBJ2-7, the full variable domain is DSGVTQTPKHLITATGQRVTLRCSPRSGDLSVYWYQQSLDQGLQFLIQYYNGEERAKGNILERFSAQQFPDLHSELNLSSLELGDSALYFCASSPTQGAGRPYEQYFGPGTRLTVT.

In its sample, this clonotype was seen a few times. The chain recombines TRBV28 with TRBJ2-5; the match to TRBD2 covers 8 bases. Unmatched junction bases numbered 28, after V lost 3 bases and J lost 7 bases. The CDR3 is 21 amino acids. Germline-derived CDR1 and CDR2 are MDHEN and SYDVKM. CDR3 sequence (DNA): TGTGCCAGCAGTTTCCAAACGGGGGGGACACAGGGACTGGTCCCCCTAGGGACCCAGTACTTC. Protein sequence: CASSFQTGGTQGLVPLGTQYF.

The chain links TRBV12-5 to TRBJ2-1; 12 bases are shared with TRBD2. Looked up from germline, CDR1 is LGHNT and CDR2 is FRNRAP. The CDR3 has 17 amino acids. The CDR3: CGSGSKLAGGPSGEQFF. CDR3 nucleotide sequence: TGTGGAAGTGGTTCGAAACTAGCGGGGGGCCCCTCGGGTGAGCAGTTCTTC.

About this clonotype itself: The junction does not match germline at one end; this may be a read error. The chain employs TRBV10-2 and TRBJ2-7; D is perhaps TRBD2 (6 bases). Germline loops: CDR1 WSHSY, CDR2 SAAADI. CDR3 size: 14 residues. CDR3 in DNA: TGCGCCAGCAGTGATACTAGCTGGAGCTACGAGCAGTATTTC. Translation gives CASSDTSWSYEQYF.

The CDR3 coding sequence is TGTGCCAGGTCAACCACGGGGGACGAGCAGTACTTC. Residues: CARSTTGDEQYF. V gene TRBV13 combines with J gene TRBJ2-7, with D possibly being TRBD2 (6 bases). The CDR3 loop spans 12 amino acids. CDR1 is PRHDT and CDR2 is FYEKMQ in the germline V gene (reference sequence). V was clipped by 9 bases and J by 5 bases, with 14 bases between them.